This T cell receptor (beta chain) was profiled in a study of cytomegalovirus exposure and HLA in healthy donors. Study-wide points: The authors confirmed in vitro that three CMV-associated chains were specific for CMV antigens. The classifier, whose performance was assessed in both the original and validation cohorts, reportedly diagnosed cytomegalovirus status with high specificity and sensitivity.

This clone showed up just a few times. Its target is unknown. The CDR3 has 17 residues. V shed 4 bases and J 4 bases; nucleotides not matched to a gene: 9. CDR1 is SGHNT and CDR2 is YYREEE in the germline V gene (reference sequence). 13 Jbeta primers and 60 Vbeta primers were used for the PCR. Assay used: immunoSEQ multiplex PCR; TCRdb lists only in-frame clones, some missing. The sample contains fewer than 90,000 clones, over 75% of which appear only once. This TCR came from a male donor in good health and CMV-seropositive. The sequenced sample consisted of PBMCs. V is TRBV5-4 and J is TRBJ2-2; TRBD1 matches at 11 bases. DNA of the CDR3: TGTGCCAGCAGCCCCCGGGGACAGGGGGTAATCACCGGGGAGCTGTTTTTT. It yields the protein CASSPRGQGVITGELFF.